What follows are 31 T cell receptor beta chains derived from one specimen sequenced in a study of siplizumab effects on memory and regulatory T cells. This table comes from immunoSEQ multiplex PCR, and its TCRdb copy is limited to in-frame clones, with some not included. The sample carries about 52,000 clones, under 98% recorded once. The sequenced material came from naive CD4+ T cells sorted from blood. These receptors all come from a human donor in good health.

V usage is TRBV18 and J usage is TRBJ2-1; perhaps TRBD2 as D (5 bases). The CDR3 is 12 residues long. Trimming removed 5 bases from V and 8 bases from J, with 10 bases in between. The germline gives CDR1 KGHSH, CDR2 LQKENI. The DNA of the CDR3 is TGTGCCAGCTCAGTGCGGGCTTATGAGCAGTTCTTC. Amino acid sequence: CASSVRAYEQFF.

The gene calls are TRBV28 and TRBJ1-2; maybe TRBD1 (5 bases). V dropped 2 bases and J dropped 4 bases, with 8 bases sitting between them. Germline V gene data show CDR1 as MDHEN and CDR2 as SYDVKM. There are 13 residues in the CDR3. The CDR3: CASSLGAVYGYTF. The CDR3 DNA is TGTGCCAGCAGTTTAGGGGCAGTCTATGGCTACACCTTC.

The rearrangement uses TRBV28 and TRBJ1-4, with 7 bases lining up with TRBD1. Germline V gene lookup returns CDR1 MDHEN and CDR2 SYDVKM. V lost 3 bases, J lost 8 bases, and 3 bases stayed unmatched. CDR3 length: 13 amino acids. The CDR3 nucleotides are TGTGCCAGCAGTTTGGGGACAGTCGAAAAACTGTTTTTT. It translates to CASSLGTVEKLFF.

The count of this clone is one. This rearrangement joins TRBV7-8 to TRBJ1-1, with 7 bases identical to TRBD1. This CDR3 is 13 amino acids long. After removal of 6 bases from V and 7 bases from J, the junction contained 8 bases not matched to a gene. The germline V gene has CDR1 SGHVS and CDR2 FQNEAQ. CDR3 loop: CASRLRGHSEAFF. CDR3 bases: TGTGCCAGCAGATTAAGGGGGCACAGTGAAGCTTTCTTT.

The rearrangement links TRBV7-3 to TRBJ2-2; 11 bases are a match to TRBD2. CDR3 length: 16 residues. Germline values: CDR1 SGHTA, CDR2 FQGTGA. Trimming at V came to 2 bases and at J to 1 base, leaving 0 bases not matched to a gene. The CDR3 loop is CASSLGTSGNTGELFF. CDR3 bases: TGTGCCAGCAGCTTAGGGACTAGCGGGAACACCGGGGAGCTGTTTTTT.

The rearrangement uses TRBV30 and TRBJ2-7, with 14 bases aligning to TRBD2. The V segment lost 2 bases and the J segment 5 bases; nucleotides outside the gene matches: 5. The CDR3 totals 15 residues. The germline CDR1 and CDR2 sequences are GTSNPN and SVGIG (reference sequence). The CDR3 sequence is CAWSWRLAGGNEQYF. The CDR3 DNA sequence: TGTGCCTGGAGTTGGAGACTAGCGGGAGGGAACGAGCAGTACTTC.

The genes are TRBV30 and TRBJ2-1; D call uncertain. From germline, CDR1 is GTSNPN and CDR2 SVGIG (reference sequence). This CDR3 contains 13 residues. V shed 2 bases and J shed 3 bases, with 8 bases lying between them. The CDR3 spells CAWSRHSYNEQFF. The CDR3, as DNA: TGTGCCTGGAGTCGCCACAGCTACAATGAGCAGTTCTTC.

The chain employs TRBV28 and TRBJ2-1; 9 nucleotides line up with TRBD2. Trimming cost V 4 bases and J 6 bases; bases outside gene matches: 7. Per germline, CDR1 MDHEN and CDR2 SYDVKM. The CDR3 runs to 15 residues. CDR3 nucleotide sequence: TGTGCCAGCAGTTCCCCTAGCGGGAATATCAATGAGCAGTTCTTC. Its translation is CASSSPSGNINEQFF.

The V and J genes are TRBV19 and TRBJ1-2; 7 positions agree with TRBD1. The V segment lost 3 bases and the J segment 7 bases; nucleotides outside the gene matches: 14. Germline V CDR1 and CDR2: LNHDA, SQIVND (reference sequence). The CDR3 totals 16 residues. CDR3 bases: TGTGCCAGTAGTATTACCCCGACAGGGCTTGCTGCTGGCTACACCTTC. Residues: CASSITPTGLAAGYTF.

The chain links TRBV19 to TRBJ1-1; 10 bases map to TRBD1. The CDR3 is made up of 14 amino acids. V dropped 3 bases and J dropped 11; count of bases not matched to a gene: 9. Per the germline V gene, CDR1 is LNHDA and CDR2 is SQIVND (reference sequence). CDR3 in DNA: TGTGCCAGTAGTATCCCATACGCGGACAGGGGGGCTTTCTTT. Amino acids: CASSIPYADRGAFF.

In DNA form, the CDR3 reads TGTGCCAGTAGTACGATAGCGGGAGAATCCTACGAGCAGTACTTC. Its translation: CASSTIAGESYEQYF. V gene TRBV19 combines with J gene TRBJ2-7; 9 bases align to TRBD2. Germline V lookup: CDR1 LNHDA, CDR2 SQIVND (reference sequence). V was pared by 4 bases and J by 1 base, with 5 bases of the junction left unmatched. The CDR3 has 15 amino acids.

V is TRBV5-4 and J is TRBJ2-3, with 8 positions matching TRBD1. Looked up from germline, CDR1 is SGHNT and CDR2 is YYREEE (reference sequence). Germline trimming cut 4 bases from V and 1 base from J; bases unmatched to any gene: 8. This CDR3 spans 16 amino acids. The CDR3 DNA reads TGTGCCAGCAGCCGGACGCAGGGGGCGGGCACAGATACGCAGTATTTT. Protein sequence: CASSRTQGAGTDTQYF. The full variable domain, rest sourced from reference TRBV5-4 and TRBJ2-3, is ETGVTQSPTHLIKTRGQQVTLRCSSQSGHNTVSWYQQALGQGPQFIFQYYREEENGRGNFPPRFSGLQFPNYSSELNVNALELDDSALYLCASSRTQGAGTDTQYFGPGTRLTVL.

The V and J genes are TRBV5-1 and TRBJ2-7, with TRBD1 matching over 7 bases. Germline CDR1 and CDR2: SGHRS and YFSETQ. V shed 2 bases and J 6 bases; nucleotides not matched to a gene: 17. This CDR3 spans 17 amino acids. The chain's CDR3 is CASSFDFRAQGESEQYF. The CDR3 nucleotides read TGCGCCAGCAGCTTTGACTTCAGGGCCCAGGGGGAAAGCGAGCAGTACTTC.

The chain joins TRBV30 to TRBJ1-4; a possible D gene is TRBD1 (5 bases). V was clipped by 2 bases and J by 4 bases, with 11 bases between them. The CDR3 contains 14 residues. Looked up from germline, CDR1 is GTSNPN and CDR2 is SVGIG (reference sequence). The CDR3 sequence: CAWSRTGVNEKLFF. CDR3 DNA: TGTGCCTGGAGTAGGACGGGGGTTAATGAAAAACTGTTTTTT.

V gene TRBV5-1 combines with J gene TRBJ2-1, with 12 bases matching TRBD2. The germline gives CDR1 SGHRS, CDR2 YFSETQ. V gave up 0 bases and J gave up 8 bases; unmatched junction bases: 9. The CDR3 length is 17 residues. The CDR3 nucleotides are TGCGCCAGCAGCTTGGTCCCCCTAGCGGGAGGGCCAGATGAGCAGTTCTTC. Amino acids: CASSLVPLAGGPDEQFF.

V and J are TRBV5-1 and TRBJ1-2, with a weak D call TRBD1 (5 bases). The V gene's germline CDR1 is SGHRS and CDR2 YFSETQ. Between the trimmed V and J ends, which lost 4 bases and 2 bases, there was a span of 21 bases. The CDR3 consists of 17 residues. Here the CDR3 DNA reads TGCGCCAGCAGCCCCGAATACCTCCGGGACGCAAACTATGGCTACACCTTC. Encoded protein: CASSPEYLRDANYGYTF.

The CDR3 coding sequence is TGTGCCAGCAGTCGCACAGGGAACCACAGAGAGACCCAGTACTTC. Protein: CASSRTGNHRETQYF. The gene calls are TRBV6-6 and TRBJ2-5; D is perhaps TRBD1 (6 bases). V gave up 5 bases and J gave up 4 bases, with 17 bases separating them. Germline CDR1 is MNHNY and CDR2 is SVGAGI (reference sequence). The CDR3 has 15 amino acids.

The J gene is TRBJ1-1, the V gene TRBV6-6; D not certain. CDR1 is MNHNY, CDR2 SVGAGI, per germline (reference sequence). This CDR3 region has 13 residues. V was cut by 4 bases and J by 7 bases, with 13 bases left in between. CDR3 sequence: CASSSPGLDEAFF. In nucleotides, the CDR3 is TGTGCCAGCAGTTCTCCCGGTTTAGATGAAGCTTTCTTT.

This chain links TRBV6-1 with TRBJ2-7; D is ambiguous. Looked up from germline, CDR1 is MNHNS and CDR2 is SASEGT. With 7 bases removed from V and 0 bases from J, the gap between germline ends came to 7 bases. This CDR3 has 12 amino acids. The CDR3 bases are TGTGCCAGCACCAAAAGCTCCTACGAGCAGTACTTC. As protein: CASTKSSYEQYF.

The sample holds one count of this clone. V usage is TRBV9 and J usage is TRBJ2-1, with D tentatively TRBD2 (5 bases). Germline V lookup: CDR1 SGDLS, CDR2 YYNGEE. This CDR3 has 14 residues. V lost 3 bases and J 8 bases, leaving 15 bases between the germline ends. The CDR3 region is CASSGLGAQHEQFF. The CDR3 DNA is TGTGCCAGCAGCGGTCTGGGAGCCCAACATGAGCAGTTCTTC.

This clone was recorded once. The J gene is TRBJ2-3, the V gene TRBV18; D gene uncertain. CDR3 length: 15 residues. Germline values: CDR1 KGHSH, CDR2 LQKENI. Trimming shortened V by 4 bases and J by 3 bases, and 14 bases separated the two germline ends. The CDR3, as DNA: TGTGCCAGCTCACAATCTCCTGTGGGGACAGATACGCAGTATTTT. This codes for CASSQSPVGTDTQYF.

The J gene is TRBJ2-2, the V gene TRBV7-9, with TRBD1 matching 7 bases. V trimming: 5 bases; J trimming: 3 bases; junction bases outside the gene matches: 9. The CDR3 runs to 16 residues. Germline loops: CDR1 SEHNR, CDR2 FQNEAQ (reference sequence). The CDR3 region is CASSPRYTGDTGELFF. In DNA form, the CDR3 reads TGTGCCAGCAGCCCTAGATACACAGGGGACACCGGGGAGCTGTTTTTT.

V usage is TRBV10-1 and J usage is TRBJ1-4; D is uncertain. Looked up from germline, CDR1 is WNHNN and CDR2 is SYGVQD (reference sequence). V shed 4 bases and J shed 3 bases, with 12 bases lying between them. This CDR3 is built from 15 residues. CDR3 loop: CASSAGFRANEKLFF. The DNA of the CDR3 is TGCGCCAGCAGTGCCGGGTTTCGTGCTAATGAAAAACTGTTTTTT.

The chain links TRBV5-1 to TRBJ2-3; D is possibly TRBD1 (6 bases). The CDR3 has 14 amino acids. V was shortened by 2 bases and J by 2 bases, with 9 bases between the two germline ends. Per germline, CDR1 SGHRS and CDR2 YFSETQ. The CDR3 is CASSLGGITDTQYF. In DNA, the CDR3 is TGCGCCAGCAGCTTAGGGGGAATCACAGATACGCAGTATTTT.

The J gene is TRBJ1-2, the V gene TRBV18; no clear D. Between the trimmed V and J ends, which lost 2 bases and 7 bases, there was a span of 11 bases. This CDR3 has 13 amino acids. Germline V gene data show CDR1 as KGHSH and CDR2 as LQKENI. CDR3 in DNA: TGTGCCAGCTCACCAGACCGAGGGAGTGGCTACACCTTC. Translation: CASSPDRGSGYTF.

V gene TRBV7-9 combines with J gene TRBJ1-4; D gene uncertain. V gave up 5 bases and J gave up 6 bases, with 7 bases separating them. Per the germline V gene, CDR1 is SEHNR and CDR2 is FQNEAQ (reference sequence). The CDR3 is 12 residues long. The CDR3 sequence: CASSPLDEKLFF. The CDR3 bases are TGTGCCAGCAGCCCCCTCGATGAAAAACTGTTTTTT.

The V and J genes are TRBV18 and TRBJ1-1; D is possibly TRBD1 (5 bases). The CDR3 spans 15 residues. The germline CDR1 and CDR2 sequences are KGHSH and LQKENI. V gave up 5 bases and J gave up 2 bases, with 15 bases separating them. The chain's CDR3 is CASSIRDSSNTEAFF. Here the CDR3 DNA reads TGTGCCAGCTCAATCCGGGACTCGTCCAACACTGAAGCTTTCTTT.

The chain couples TRBV5-1 to TRBJ2-5; no firm D call. V was clipped by 2 bases and J by 3 bases, with 11 bases between them. CDR1 and CDR2 (germline): SGHRS, YFSETQ. The CDR3 length is 14 residues. The CDR3 loop reads CASSFSQPKETQYF. The CDR3, as DNA: TGCGCCAGCAGCTTTAGCCAGCCCAAAGAGACCCAGTACTTC.

The chain carries TRBV29-1 and TRBJ2-1; 12 bases match TRBD2. Germline CDR1 is SQVTM and CDR2 is ANQGSEA. V dropped 7 bases and J dropped 7; count of bases not matched to a gene: 14. The CDR3 has 16 residues. The CDR3 DNA follows: TGCAGCGCCCTCCCCCGGCCGACTAGCGGGAGTAATGAGCAGTTCTTC. This codes for CSALPRPTSGSNEQFF.

The rearrangement joins TRBV11-2 to TRBJ2-7; D ambiguous. The CDR3 runs 10 residues. Germline values: CDR1 SGHAT, CDR2 FQNNGV. V was trimmed by 5 bases and J by 2 bases, leaving 1 base between them. The CDR3 region is CASSTYEQYF. DNA of the CDR3: TGTGCCAGCAGCACCTACGAGCAGTACTTC.

The V call is TRBV6-5, the J call TRBJ1-1; possible D gene TRBD1, 5 bases. The germline V and J ends were trimmed by 2 bases and 3 bases, with 10 bases remaining between them. The CDR3 loop spans 14 amino acids. CDR1 MNHEY and CDR2 SVGAGI come from the germline V gene. The CDR3 DNA is TGTGCCAGCAGTTACCAGGACAAGGACACTGAAGCTTTCTTT. Translation gives CASSYQDKDTEAFF.